A few counts support the clone carrying this TCR beta chain. Its antigen remains unidentified. These data are taken from a study of OX40 agonist ivuxolimab in advanced cancers. Trimming stripped 1 base from V and 2 bases from J, with 11 bases between. CDR3 length equals 15 residues. The germline gives CDR1 LNHDA, CDR2 SQIVND (reference sequence). Overall study results and limits: At 0.1-3.0 mg/kg, partial responders had clonal expansion among the lowest observed.

Sequencing was performed with immunoSEQ multiplex PCR; in TCRdb, only in-frame clones are kept and a portion is missing. The table includes tens of thousands of clones, 75% to 95% detected once. The sequence was collected from an adult with an advanced solid tumor such as melanoma, head and neck, liver or kidney cancer. Sample: CD4+ or CD8+ T cells sorted from blood, taken in a trial of the OX40 agonist ivuxolimab. The chain is built from TRBV19 and TRBJ1-2; tentative D call: TRBD1 (5 bases). CDR3 coding DNA: TGTGCCAGTAGTATAGCTGTGTCAGGGAACTATGGCTACACCTTC. Its translation: CASSIAVSGNYGYTF. The whole variable domain, remainder taken from reference TRBV19 and TRBJ1-2, is DGGITQSPKYLFRKEGQNVTLSCEQNLNHDAMYWYRQDPGQGLRLIYYSQIVNDFQKGDIAEGYSVSREKKESFPLTVTSAQKNPTAFYLCASSIAVSGNYGYTFGSGTRLTVV.